This record concerns one T cell receptor beta chain sequence. The antigen is not known. One end of the junction is discordant with germline, which a read error may explain. The iRepertoire nested amplicon-rescue multiplex PCR amplified TCR alpha and beta CDR3s from RNA. One-step reverse transcription and amplification started from approximately 100-400 ng of tissue mRNA or PBMC total RNA. Each CDR3 protein is one row after TCRdb ran MiXCR on the multiplex PCR reads. The table includes a few hundred thousand distinct CDR3 sequences, around 38% detected once. The CDR3 sequence is 15 residues long. Germline loops: CDR1 MNHNS, CDR2 SASEGT. This record belongs to a study of glioma-infiltrating T cells. Study-level background: Glioma patients had dexamethasone for six or fewer days before surgery. Sequencing aimed for about 4.5- to 11-fold coverage of 750,000 to 1,000,000 peripheral T cells. Whole-study results and caveats: Non-neoplastic patients had below-expected tissue-blood divergence, while all gliomas exceeded expectation.

The sample taken for sequencing was glioma tissue, nonneoplastic brain tissue, or PBMCs (not recorded which). This clonotype was obtained from a human donor with low-grade glioma or glioblastoma, undergoing nonglioma brain surgery, or in good health (not recorded which). The chain employs TRBV6-1 and TRBJ2-7; perhaps TRBD2 as D (6 bases). The DNA for the CDR3 is TGTGCCAGCAGTTGGGTAGCGGTGAGCTCCTACCAGCAGTACTTC. Its protein product is CASSWVAVSSYQQYF.